The present entry profiles one TCR beta chain with its context. The method was immunoSEQ multiplex PCR; TCRdb's version includes in-frame clones alone and lacks a portion of them. The sample yields about 300,000 clones, approximately 88% seen once. The data derive from a study of blood T cell repertoires in COVID-19. Study-level background: COVID-19 samples collected from the United States, Italy and Spain covered acute and convalescent phases.

One Seattle source followed patients from active infection through their disease course. What was sequenced was peripheral blood. The origin of this receptor is a human donor with COVID-19, enrolled during active disease. The donor label of this sample is uncertain.

The CDR3, as DNA: TGTGCCAGCAGCCCTACAGGGGCCGGGGAGCTGTTTTTT. This encodes CASSPTGAGELFF. The chain is built from TRBV11-3 and TRBJ2-2, with 7 bases that match TRBD1. V lost 5 bases, J lost 6 bases, and 3 bases stayed unmatched. The CDR3 has 13 residues. The germline gives CDR1 SGHNT, CDR2 YENEEA.